Below are 10 T cell receptor beta chains sequenced from a single sample in a study of T cell changes during pregnancy in multiple sclerosis. The repertoire was sequenced with immunoSEQ multiplex PCR; TCRdb's copy has only in-frame clones and lacks some. The repertoire includes around 50,000 clones, over 75% of them detected once, and more than 7.5% sits in the top ten. The sample consisted of CD8+ T cells from peripheral blood mononuclear cells, taken in the second trimester of pregnancy. The receptors stem from a female donor with multiple sclerosis, enrolled in a pregnancy study.

The chain employs TRBV5-6 and TRBJ2-7; 9 bases are a match to TRBD1. The CDR3 spans 15 residues. V lost 4 bases, J lost 3 bases, and 8 bases stayed unmatched. CDR1 and CDR2 (germline): SGHDT, YYEEEE. CDR3 sequence: CASSLARQGGYEQYF. Written as DNA, the CDR3 is TGTGCCAGCAGCCTCGCTAGACAGGGGGGCTACGAGCAGTACTTC.

This clone was counted once. The chain combines TRBV4-2 with TRBJ2-2, with 15 bases that match TRBD2. The germline V gene has CDR1 LGHNA and CDR2 YNFKEQ. The CDR3 totals 19 residues. The V and J ends lost 4 bases and 1 base, in that order; junction bases with no gene match: 7. CDR3 loop: CASSLTGTSGGLNTGELFF. CDR3 coding DNA: TGTGCCAGCAGCCTTACCGGGACTAGCGGGGGGTTGAACACCGGGGAGCTGTTTTTT.

Only one count was recorded for this clone. The junction does not match germline at one end; this may be a read error. The chain uses TRBV7-7 and TRBJ1-1, with no clear D. CDR1 is SSHAT, CDR2 FNYEAQ, per germline (reference sequence). This CDR3 has 13 residues. CDR3 nucleotides: TGTGCTAGCAGCTTCGGGTTGAACACTGAAGCTTTCTTT. Translating gives CASSFGLNTEAFF.

V usage is TRBV5-1 and J usage is TRBJ2-7; no clear D gene. The CDR3 has 14 residues. Looked up from germline, CDR1 is SGHRS and CDR2 is YFSETQ. Trimming shortened V by 2 bases and J by 0 bases, and 9 bases separated the two germline ends. CDR3 bases: TGCGCCAGCAGCTTAGACATTTACTCCTACGAGCAGTACTTC. This encodes CASSLDIYSYEQYF.

The chain has TRBV19 and TRBJ1-5; D perhaps matches TRBD1 (6 bases). CDR1 is LNHDA, CDR2 SQIVND, per germline (reference sequence). V lost 3 bases, J lost 4 bases, and 16 bases lay in between. This CDR3 spans 16 amino acids. The CDR3 coding sequence is TGTGCCAGTAGTATGCCCCGGGGGGGCGAGAATCAGCCCCAGCATTTT. Protein product: CASSMPRGGENQPQHF.

This sequence joins TRBV4-1 and TRBJ2-3; the D gene is possibly TRBD2 (6 bases). Trimming cost V 1 base and J 2 bases, with 10 bases left between them. The CDR3 is 15 amino acids. CDR1 is MGHRA, CDR2 YSYEKL, per germline. The CDR3 nucleotides are TGCGCCAGCAGCCAAGGGGACTTCTCCACAGATACGCAGTATTTT. This codes for CASSQGDFSTDTQYF.

V and J are TRBV27 and TRBJ1-2; D gene unclear. V was trimmed by 4 bases and J by 5 bases, leaving 20 bases between them. Germline loops: CDR1 MNHEY, CDR2 SMNVEV (reference sequence). The CDR3 contains 16 residues. The DNA for the CDR3 is TGTGCCAGCAGTTCCATCGAAGACCCGGCGGGGTATGGCTACACCTTC. It specifies CASSSIEDPAGYGYTF.

The V and J genes are TRBV4-1 and TRBJ1-1; 8 nucleotides align to TRBD1. V gave up 4 bases and J gave up 4 bases; unmatched junction bases: 17. Germline CDR1 MGHRA, CDR2 YSYEKL. The CDR3 has 18 residues. The chain's CDR3 is CASSPWTGSHSIATEAFF. Written as DNA, the CDR3 is TGCGCCAGCAGCCCTTGGACAGGGAGTCATTCGATTGCCACTGAAGCTTTCTTT.

With regard to this clone: Within the sample, other DNA sequences also encode this same CDR3. The chain carries TRBV7-9 and TRBJ1-1; D is undetermined. The germline CDR1 and CDR2 sequences are SEHNR and FQNEAQ (reference sequence). The CDR3 is made up of 12 amino acids. The V gene lost 1 base and the J gene lost 4 bases, with 4 bases spanning the gap. CDR3 loop: CASSLGSTEAFF. DNA of the CDR3: TGTGCCAGCAGCTTAGGTAGCACTGAAGCTTTCTTT.

The CDR3, as DNA: TGTGCCAGCAGCTTCAAGTGGACAGACCTGAACACTGAAGCTTTCTTT. It is translated as CASSFKWTDLNTEAFF. The chain has TRBV5-6 and TRBJ1-1; D is possibly TRBD1 (6 bases). There are 16 residues in the CDR3. V lost 2 bases and J 0 bases, leaving 14 bases between the germline ends. Germline CDR1 SGHDT, CDR2 YYEEEE.